Listed below are T cell receptor beta chains from one sample, sequenced in a study of cytomegalovirus exposure and HLA in healthy donors. Some clones are missing from TCRdb's copy, which holds only in-frame ones; the method was immunoSEQ multiplex PCR. The sample carries 100,000 or so clones, roughly three quarters recorded once. The sample consisted of PBMCs. Source of these receptors: a man aged 30 to 45 in good health and CMV-seronegative. Each CDR3 is given without its conserved first and last residue.

V gene,CDR3 protein
TRBV5-8,ASSLSGVGNTIY
TRBV18,ASSPESGHVGYT
TRBV23-1,ASSHEGQILGEQF
TRBV19,ASSMGTGVPNEKLF
TRBV7-3,ASSAGTSPVTDTQY
TRBV7-9,SSSEERAWFAGELF
TRBV7-2,ASGPNSWYEQY
TRBV14,ASSPRFMEGADETQY
TRBV7-3,ASSLGGKGHNEQF
TRBV12-5,ASGPGTVYEQY
TRBV5-4,ASSLVGLAGSEQY
TRBV4-2,ASSQVWGQGANTGELF
TRBV18,ASKRGTGVETEAF
TRBV6-5,ASARREAYNEQF
TRBV10-3,AISRTSGRANEQY
TRBV18,ASSRQGAANEKLF
TRBV4-1,ASSQLPTGGNIQY
TRBV5-4,ASSSGTNQETQY
TRBV29-1,SVDGLADTDTQY
TRBV5-4,ASSLGLAETNEQF
TRBV2,ASNQGREETQY
TRBV9,ASSVDEGSGNTIY
TRBV5-1,ASSPDRDGGYT
TRBV18,ASSPLTGDNQPQH
TRBV11-3,ASSLGFARQGNEQF
TRBV30,AWSVATGTNTEAF
TRBV28,ASSSGSTGLYEQY
TRBV28,ASSLIGNTIY
TRBV28,ASNGGGLPYEQY
TRBV9,ASSVTQAGGRYEQY
TRBV7-9,SSSSTGGSYEQY
TRBV7-2,ASSLSTVIYEQY
TRBV7-2,ASSLGVGTGGSPLH
TRBV4-3,ASSQAAIWTSGAYEQY
TRBV4-3,ASSQDGVQRETQY
TRBV19,ASSDQGTGYT
TRBV28,ASSAHPGSSYNEQF
TRBV29-1,SVVGGSYNEQF
TRBV30,AWLGQGAGEAF
TRBV20-1,FPGGRRGYT
TRBV27,ASRLDGQGIQETQY
TRBV11-2,ASSQRRGQGLYEQY
TRBV7-2,ASSRDRGSSYEQY
TRBV7-2,ASSLGQGAYGYT